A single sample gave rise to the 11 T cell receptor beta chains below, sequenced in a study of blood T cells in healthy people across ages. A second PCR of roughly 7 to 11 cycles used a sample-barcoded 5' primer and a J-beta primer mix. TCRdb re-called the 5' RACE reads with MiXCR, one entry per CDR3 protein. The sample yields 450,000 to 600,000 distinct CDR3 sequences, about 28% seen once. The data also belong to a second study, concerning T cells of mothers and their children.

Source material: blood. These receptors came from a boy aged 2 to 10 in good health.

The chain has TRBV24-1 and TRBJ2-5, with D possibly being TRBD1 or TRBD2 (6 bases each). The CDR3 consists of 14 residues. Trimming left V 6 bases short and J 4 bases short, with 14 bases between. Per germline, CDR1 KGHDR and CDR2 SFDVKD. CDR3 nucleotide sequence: TGTGCCACCAGTACAAGGGGGGTATTAGAGACCCAGTACTTC. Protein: CATSTRGVLETQYF.

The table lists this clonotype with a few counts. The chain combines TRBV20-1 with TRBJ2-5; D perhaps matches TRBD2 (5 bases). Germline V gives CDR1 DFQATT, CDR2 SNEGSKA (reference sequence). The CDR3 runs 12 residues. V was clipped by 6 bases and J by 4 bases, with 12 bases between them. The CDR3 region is CSAVEGRETQYF. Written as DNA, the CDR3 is TGCAGTGCCGTCGAGGGCCGAGAGACCCAGTACTTC.

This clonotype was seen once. The CDR3: CASSVGQQNEKLFF. In nucleotides, the CDR3 is TGTGCCAGCAGCGTAGGTCAACAGAATGAAAAACTGTTTTTT. The chain recombines TRBV9 with TRBJ1-4, with D hard to call. Germline CDR1 SGDLS, CDR2 YYNGEE. The V end was cut by 0 bases, the J end by 5 bases, with 8 bases between. The CDR3 covers 14 residues.

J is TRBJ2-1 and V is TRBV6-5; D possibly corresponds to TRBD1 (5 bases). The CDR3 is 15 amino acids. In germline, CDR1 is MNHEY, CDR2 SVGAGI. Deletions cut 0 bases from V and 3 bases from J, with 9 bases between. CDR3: CASSYSVGDYNEQFF. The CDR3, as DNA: TGTGCCAGCAGTTACTCGGTAGGGGACTACAATGAGCAGTTCTTC.

This CDR3 is CSVPHGGRGGVRETQYF. CDR3 bases: TGCAGCGTGCCCCATGGCGGGAGGGGCGGTGTGAGAGAGACCCAGTACTTC. The rearrangement uses TRBV29-1 and TRBJ2-5, with 9 bases fitting TRBD2. This CDR3 comprises 17 residues. Trimming took 6 bases from V and 4 from J; bases not matched to a gene: 18. Looked up from germline, CDR1 is SQVTM and CDR2 is ANQGSEA.

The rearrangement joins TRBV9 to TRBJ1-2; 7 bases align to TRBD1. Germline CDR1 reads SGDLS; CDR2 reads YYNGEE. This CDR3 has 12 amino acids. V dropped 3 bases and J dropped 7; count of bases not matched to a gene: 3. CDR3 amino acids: CASSAQGFGYTF. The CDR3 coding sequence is TGTGCCAGCAGCGCACAGGGGTTTGGCTACACCTTC.

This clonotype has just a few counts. DNA for the CDR3: TGTGCCAGCAGTTACTCGAACGTAGCGGGGTGGCCCTACGAGCAGTACTTC. Translated, it gives CASSYSNVAGWPYEQYF. V and J are TRBV6-5 and TRBJ2-7; 8 bases are a match to TRBD2. Germline V gene sequence: CDR1 MNHEY, CDR2 SVGAGI. V lost 0 bases, J lost 2 bases, and 9 bases stayed unmatched. This CDR3 spans 17 amino acids.

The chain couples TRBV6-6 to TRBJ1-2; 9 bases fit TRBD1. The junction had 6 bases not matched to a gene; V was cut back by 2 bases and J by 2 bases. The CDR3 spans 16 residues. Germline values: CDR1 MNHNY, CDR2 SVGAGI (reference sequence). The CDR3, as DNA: TGTGCCAGCAGTTACAACGCCGGGACAGGGAACTATGGCTACACCTTC. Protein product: CASSYNAGTGNYGYTF.

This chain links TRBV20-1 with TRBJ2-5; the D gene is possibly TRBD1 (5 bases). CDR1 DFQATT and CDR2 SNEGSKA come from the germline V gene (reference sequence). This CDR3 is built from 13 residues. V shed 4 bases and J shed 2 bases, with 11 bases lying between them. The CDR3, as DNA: TGCAGTGCTACACTTCGACAGCAAGAGACCCAGTACTTC. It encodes CSATLRQQETQYF.

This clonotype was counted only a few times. The CDR3, as DNA: TGTGCCAGTAGTAACACCCTCAATCAGCCCCAGCATTTT. It encodes CASSNTLNQPQHF. The chain couples TRBV19 to TRBJ1-5; D remains unclear. CDR3 length: 13 residues. Trimming removed 4 bases from V and 3 bases from J, with 7 bases in between. The germline gives CDR1 LNHDA, CDR2 SQIVND (reference sequence). The full variable domain, rest sourced from reference TRBV19 and TRBJ1-5, is DGGITQSPKYLFRKEGQNVTLSCEQNLNHDAMYWYRQDPGQGLRLIYYSQIVNDFQKGDIAEGYSVSREKKESFPLTVTSAQKNPTAFYLCASSNTLNQPQHFGDGTRLSIL.

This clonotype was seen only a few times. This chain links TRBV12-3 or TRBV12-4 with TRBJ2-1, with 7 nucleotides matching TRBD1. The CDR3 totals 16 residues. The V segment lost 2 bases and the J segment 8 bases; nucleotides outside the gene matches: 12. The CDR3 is CASSLYRGQLVDEQFF. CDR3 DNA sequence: TGTGCCAGCAGTTTATATCGGGGACAGTTGGTAGATGAGCAGTTCTTC.